Each of the 25 T cell receptor beta chains below was sequenced from the same sample in a study of CD8+ T cells in alopecia areata. Following extraction, RNA underwent reverse transcription to cDNA, which served as the sequencing template. Libraries were prepared by immunoSEQ multiplex PCR; TCRdb keeps only in-frame clonotypes and omits some of them. The table shows a few hundred thousand clones, with roughly two thirds occurring only once. Sample: CD4+ T cells sorted from blood, taken at week 0. These TCRs come from a human donor with alopecia areata.

As to this clone: The junction departs from germline at one end; a sequencing error may be responsible. The chain links TRBV5-4 to TRBJ2-5, with D possibly matching TRBD2 (5 bases). Germline V gives CDR1 SGHNT, CDR2 YYREEE (reference sequence). The CDR3 is 13 residues long. DNA of the CDR3: TGTGCCAGCAGCTTGGTCCCCTGGGAGAGCCAGTACTTC. Translation: CASSLVPWESQYF.

The chain employs TRBV9 and TRBJ2-1; D perhaps matches TRBD2 (6 bases). The CDR3 sequence is 14 residues long. V lost 7 bases, J lost 1 base, and 12 bases lay in between. Germline V gene lookup returns CDR1 SGDLS and CDR2 YYNGEE. The CDR3 nucleotides read TGTGCCAGCTCCCTGGGGGGTTCCTACAATGAGCAGTTCTTC. It translates to CASSLGGSYNEQFF.

This clone was detected only a few times. Distinct nucleotide sequences in the sample also encode this CDR3. The V and J genes are TRBV18 and TRBJ2-7; 10 bases map to TRBD1. This CDR3 contains 14 residues. The V segment lost 2 bases and the J segment 2 bases; nucleotides outside the gene matches: 0. Germline V gene sequence: CDR1 KGHSH, CDR2 LQKENI. CDR3: CASSPGTGAYEQYF. The CDR3, as DNA: TGTGCCAGCTCACCAGGGACAGGGGCCTACGAGCAGTACTTC.

The chain joins TRBV6-6 to TRBJ1-2; TRBD1 aligns across 8 bases. Germline CDR1 reads MNHNY; CDR2 reads SVGAGI (reference sequence). The CDR3 totals 15 residues. V lost 0 bases and J lost 6; bases outside the gene matches: 6. The CDR3 loop reads CASSYSSGGTDGYTF. In nucleotides, the CDR3 is TGTGCCAGCAGTTACTCATCAGGGGGCACGGATGGCTACACCTTC.

J is TRBJ2-5 and V is TRBV5-1; 7 positions agree with TRBD1. V was clipped by 3 bases and J by 1 base; unmatched bases: 15. The V gene's germline CDR1 is SGHRS and CDR2 YFSETQ. This CDR3 spans 18 amino acids. This CDR3 is CASSSTGALGPGQETQYF. For the CDR3, the DNA is TGCGCCAGCAGCTCCACAGGGGCCCTTGGACCTGGCCAAGAGACCCAGTACTTC.

The rearrangement links TRBV5-1 to TRBJ1-4; 8 bases match TRBD1. The CDR3 length is 14 residues. In germline, CDR1 is SGHRS, CDR2 YFSETQ. With 4 bases clipped from V and 7 bases from J, the junction kept 6 bases outside the gene matches. CDR3 nucleotide sequence: TGCGCCAGCAGCAACGACAGGGGAGGTGAAAAACTGTTTTTT. It yields the protein CASSNDRGGEKLFF.

This rearrangement joins TRBV7-2 to TRBJ2-3; the D is unclear. CDR1 is SGHTA and CDR2 is FQGNSA in the germline V gene. The CDR3 is 12 amino acids. V was pared by 7 bases and J by 4 bases, with 9 bases between. The CDR3 reads CASNLKSDTQYF. The CDR3 DNA sequence: TGTGCCAGCAACCTTAAGTCAGATACGCAGTATTTT.

The CDR3 sequence is CASSWTGGQDQPQHF. The CDR3 DNA reads TGTGCCAGCAGTTGGACAGGGGGGCAAGACCAGCCCCAGCATTTT. The rearrangement uses TRBV6-5 and TRBJ1-5; TRBD1 matches at 10 bases. The CDR3 totals 15 residues. Germline V gives CDR1 MNHEY, CDR2 SVGAGI. V lost 4 bases, J lost 7 bases, and 7 bases stayed unmatched.

In its sample, this clone was seen a few times. The chain combines TRBV7-9 with TRBJ2-5; D gene unclear. CDR1 and CDR2 from the germline V gene are SEHNR and FQNEAQ (reference sequence). The CDR3 totals 13 residues. V was cut by 3 bases and J by 1 base, with 6 bases left in between. Here the CDR3 reads CASSLASQETQYF. In nucleotides, the CDR3 is TGTGCCAGCAGCTTGGCTAGCCAAGAGACCCAGTACTTC.

The V call is TRBV11-1, the J call TRBJ2-3; D gene unclear. The CDR3 contains 16 residues. V lost 5 bases, J lost 6 bases, and 21 bases lay in between. Germline CDR1 and CDR2: SGHAT and FQDESV (reference sequence). CDR3 sequence: CASSPSEGVPADTQYF. CDR3 nucleotides: TGTGCCAGCAGCCCATCCGAAGGCGTCCCAGCCGATACGCAGTATTTT.

This clone was seen once. Here the CDR3 DNA reads TGTGCCAGCAGCCAAGGAGTGTGGTTGGGACCACGCACAGATACGCAGTATTTT. It is translated as CASSQGVWLGPRTDTQYF. The J gene is TRBJ2-3, the V gene TRBV4-2; D tentatively reads TRBD1 or TRBD2 (5 bases each). V was shortened by 1 base and J by 1 base, with 18 bases between the two germline ends. CDR1 and CDR2 (germline): LGHNA, YNFKEQ. The CDR3 spans 18 residues.

The chain carries TRBV6-6 and TRBJ2-6; D is uncertain. The CDR3 extends over 14 amino acids. V gave up 2 bases and J gave up 2 bases, with 4 bases separating them. Germline CDR1 is MNHNY and CDR2 is SVGAGI (reference sequence). The CDR3 spells CASSYAAGANVLTF. The CDR3, as DNA: TGTGCCAGCAGTTACGCCGCTGGGGCCAACGTCCTGACTTTC.

The rearrangement links TRBV29-1 to TRBJ1-1, with no clear D. The CDR3 is 13 residues long. Germline CDR1 reads SQVTM; CDR2 reads ANQGSEA. The V end lost 5 bases, the J end lost 1 base, and 11 bases lay between the germline ends. CDR3 protein: CSVFTVPNTEAFF. The CDR3 coding sequence is TGCAGCGTTTTTACAGTGCCGAACACTGAAGCTTTCTTT. The variable domain in full, with the rest retrieved from reference TRBV29-1 and TRBJ1-1, is SAVISQKPSRDICQRGTSLTIQCQVDSQVTMMFWYRQQPGQSLTLIATANQGSEATYESGFVIDKFPISRPNLTFSTLTVSNMSPEDSSIYLCSVFTVPNTEAFFGQGTRLTVV.

This clone was detected only a few times. The V gene is TRBV4-1, the J gene TRBJ1-3; D unresolved. V lost 2 bases and J 0 bases, leaving 14 bases between the germline ends. Germline CDR1 reads MGHRA; CDR2 reads YSYEKL. This CDR3 spans 17 amino acids. Here the CDR3 reads CASSQTPSTNSGNTIYF. The CDR3 region has the DNA TGCGCCAGCAGCCAAACCCCGAGTACAAACTCTGGAAACACCATATATTTT.

V usage is TRBV10-3 and J usage is TRBJ1-2, with D unresolved. The CDR3 covers 12 residues. In germline, CDR1 is ENHRY, CDR2 SYGVKD. Trimming removed 0 bases from V and 7 bases from J, with 6 bases in between. For the CDR3, the DNA is TGTGCCATCAGTGAGTCTCTGACTGGCTACACCTTC. This codes for CAISESLTGYTF.

The rearrangement uses TRBV29-1 and TRBJ1-2; the D gene is possibly TRBD1 (5 bases). V was cut by 4 bases and J by 4 bases, with 10 bases left in between. Germline V lookup: CDR1 SQVTM, CDR2 ANQGSEA. The CDR3 is 12 amino acids. The CDR3 reads CSVVQGSYGYTF. CDR3 coding DNA: TGCAGCGTTGTTCAGGGTTCCTATGGCTACACCTTC.

This chain uses TRBV9 with TRBJ2-7, with 12 bases that match TRBD2. Germline assignment: CDR1 SGDLS and CDR2 YYNGEE. The V gene end was trimmed by 0 bases and the J gene end by 2 bases; junction bases not matched to a gene: 0. This CDR3 is built from 15 residues. CDR3 in amino acids: CASSVASGGAYEQYF. CDR3 bases: TGTGCCAGCAGCGTAGCTAGCGGGGGGGCCTACGAGCAGTACTTC.

This chain links TRBV5-4 with TRBJ2-2, with D possibly TRBD1 on 6 matching bases. CDR1 is SGHNT, CDR2 YYREEE, per germline (reference sequence). Trimming removed 0 bases at V and 4 bases at J, with 10 bases between. The CDR3 covers 15 residues. CDR3 sequence reads: CASSLVQGLTGELFF. The CDR3, as DNA: TGTGCCAGCAGCTTGGTACAGGGTCTCACCGGGGAGCTGTTTTTT. Drawing the rest from reference TRBV5-4 and TRBJ2-2, the complete variable domain is ETGVTQSPTHLIKTRGQQVTLRCSSQSGHNTVSWYQQALGQGPQFIFQYYREEENGRGNFPPRFSGLQFPNYSSELNVNALELDDSALYLCASSLVQGLTGELFFGEGSRLTVL.

CDR3 sequence reads: CASSQLRGGSDTQYF. The CDR3, as DNA: TGTGCCAGCAGCCAATTGCGGGGGGGCTCAGATACGCAGTATTTT. The chain uses TRBV4-2 and TRBJ2-3; 9 nucleotides align to TRBD2. CDR1 is LGHNA, CDR2 YNFKEQ, per germline. J gave up 4 bases and V 2 bases, and 4 bases lay outside the gene matches. The CDR3 is 15 amino acids.

This CDR3 is CASSLVNTGELFF. The CDR3 DNA is TGCGCCAGCAGCTTGGTCAACACCGGGGAGCTGTTTTTT. V usage is TRBV5-1 and J usage is TRBJ2-2, with D uncertain. With 0 bases removed from V and 2 bases from J, the gap between germline ends came to 2 bases. The length of the CDR3 is 13 residues. Germline V lookup: CDR1 SGHRS, CDR2 YFSETQ.

The V and J genes are TRBV6-5 and TRBJ2-1; 8 bases line up with TRBD2. CDR3 length equals 13 residues. Trimming cost V 7 bases and J 7 bases; bases outside gene matches: 6. Germline CDR1 and CDR2: MNHEY and SVGAGI. CDR3 sequence reads: CASNERGRNEQFF. CDR3 nucleotides: TGTGCCAGCAATGAGCGGGGGCGAAATGAGCAGTTCTTC.

The DNA for the CDR3 is TGTGCCAGCTCCCAAGGGCCCACTCAGCCCCAGCATTTT. The encoded protein is CASSQGPTQPQHF. V gene TRBV18 combines with J gene TRBJ1-5, with D unclear. The V gene lost 6 bases and the J gene lost 6 bases, with 12 bases spanning the gap. This CDR3 has 13 amino acids. Germline V gives CDR1 KGHSH, CDR2 LQKENI.

This clone appeared a few times. The chain is built from TRBV29-1 and TRBJ2-5; D not resolved. Germline-derived CDR1 and CDR2 are SQVTM and ANQGSEA. V lost 6 bases, J lost 5 bases, and 19 bases lay in between. This CDR3 has 14 amino acids. The CDR3 protein is CSVLIPGVRETQYF. CDR3 DNA sequence: TGCAGCGTCTTGATACCGGGTGTAAGGGAGACCCAGTACTTC.

J is TRBJ1-6 and V is TRBV27, with 9 bases identical to TRBD1. V lost 8 bases, J lost 9 bases, and 14 bases stayed unmatched. Germline lookup yields CDR1 MNHEY and CDR2 SMNVEV (reference sequence). This CDR3 region has 16 residues. The CDR3 protein is CASGLQTGTGISPLHF. CDR3 nucleotide sequence: TGTGCCAGCGGGCTCCAGACCGGGACAGGGATTTCACCCCTCCACTTT.

The J gene is TRBJ2-7, the V gene TRBV18; 9 bases match TRBD1. The V and J ends lost 5 bases and 2 bases, in that order; junction bases with no gene match: 1. This CDR3 is 13 amino acids long. CDR1 KGHSH and CDR2 LQKENI come from the germline V gene. CDR3 DNA sequence: TGTGCCAGCTCAAGGACAGGGGCCTACGAGCAGTACTTC. Residues: CASSRTGAYEQYF. The full variable domain, rest sourced from reference TRBV18 and TRBJ2-7, is NAGVMQNPRHLVRRRGQEARLRCSPMKGHSHVYWYRQLPEEGLKFMVYLQKENIIDESGMPKERFSAEFPKEGPSILRIQQVVRGDSAAYFCASSRTGAYEQYFGPGTRLTVT.